This T cell receptor beta chain is drawn from a study of cytomegalovirus exposure and HLA in healthy donors. V was trimmed by 6 bases and J by 4 bases, leaving 9 bases between them. This CDR3 is 13 amino acids long. Looked up from germline, CDR1 is WSHSY and CDR2 is SAAADI. Study-level points and caveats: Accurate prediction of most subjects' HLA-A and HLA-B alleles from TCR beta sequences was reported.

The PCR contained 60 Vbeta and 13 Jbeta primers. Libraries were prepared by immunoSEQ multiplex PCR; TCRdb keeps only in-frame clonotypes and omits some of them. The table has over 65,000 clones, 65% to 80% seen once. With regard to this clone: Its cognate antigen is unknown.

The sequence was collected from a human donor in good health. The chain carries TRBV10-2 and TRBJ2-2; possibly TRBD2 for D (5 bases). Sample: PBMCs. CDR3 nucleotides: TGCGCCAGCAGGGACGGGGTCACCGGGGAGCTGTTTTTT. It yields the protein CASRDGVTGELFF.